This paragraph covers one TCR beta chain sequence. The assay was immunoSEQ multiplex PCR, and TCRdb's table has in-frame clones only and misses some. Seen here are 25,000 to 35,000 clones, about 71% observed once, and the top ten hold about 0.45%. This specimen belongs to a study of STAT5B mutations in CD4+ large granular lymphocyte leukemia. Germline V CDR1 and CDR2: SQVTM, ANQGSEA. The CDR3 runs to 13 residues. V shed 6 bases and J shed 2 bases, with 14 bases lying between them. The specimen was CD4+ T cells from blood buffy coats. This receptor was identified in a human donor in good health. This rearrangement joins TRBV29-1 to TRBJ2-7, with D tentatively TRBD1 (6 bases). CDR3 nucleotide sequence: TGCAGCGTGGATGGGACACCAACCTACGAGCAGTACTTC. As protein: CSVDGTPTYEQYF.